Here is one TCR beta chain with its context. Its specific antigen is unknown. No much larger clone exists at a distance of one base, and base qualities are not known. Inclusive of the bounding cysteine and phenylalanine, the CDR3 is 15 residues long. CDR3 DNA is the only sequence kept; it has 45 bases, read in frame from the first base. The junction carries 9 bases between V and J, which are trimmed by 3 bases and 0 bases respectively. CDR1 and CDR2, looked up from the germline V gene, are SGHTA and FQGNSA. These data belong to a study of blood T cell repertoires in COVID-19 (TCRdb year 2020). In the study overall: Collaborator samples came from the United States, Italy and Spain and covered acute and convalescent phases of COVID-19. Samples came from the ongoing ImmuneRACE study (first 160 participants) plus 1,254 subjects from 6 global collaborators. Where available, HLA class I and class II types were obtained from metadata supplied by the sample provider rather than from assay-based typing. The sample metadata nearly always contained a de-identified subject ID, COVID-19 status, age in years and sex. The repertoires were released in a freely available public database meant as a resource for research on the immune response to SARS-CoV-2. The prospective study material was composed of cDNA or gDNA derived from T cells, B-cell-depleted T cells, or PBMCs. Deeply sampled blood TCRbeta repertoires from subjects exposed to, actively infected with, or recovered from COVID-19 were included in the dataset.

Participants in the prospective study were aged roughly 18 to 90 years, lived in 24 United States geographic areas, and enrolled through a virtual design. Cohort assignment in the prospective study relied on participant-reported clinical history from a screening survey and a study questionnaire. Recovered participants in ImmuneRACE Cohort 3 were defined as having two consecutive negative NP/OP PCR tests, clearance from a healthcare professional, or resolution of symptoms. In the prospective study, whole blood, serum and a nasopharyngeal or oropharyngeal swab were collected from each participant by mobile phlebotomists. Prospective study participants could optionally give additional blood draws and questionnaires over an approximately two-month period. Prospective study blood samples were shipped either frozen or at room temperature before DNA extraction. Results the study describes overall, beyond this receptor: Clinical and demographic metadata were provided uncurated, with the amount varying by source and participant.

The immunoSEQ Assay, a bias-controlled multiplex PCR, was used to amplify TCRbeta CDR3 regions from genomic DNA. The study's own analysis went as follows. The number of nucleated cells in each sample was estimated by amplification of reference gene primers within the assay. Sequence reads were collapsed and filtered to measure the absolute abundance of every unique TCRbeta CDR3 rearrangement. For each sample, productive Simpson clonality was calculated by taking the square root of Simpson's diversity index across productive rearrangements. The table comes from immuneACCESS by way of TCRdb, which keeps in-frame sequences with V and J called. Part of the clones is missing from these tables; in studies checked, under half for an unresolved V gene and the rest for unknown reasons. The V and J calls and clone size are taken from that table; D and trimming were inferred from the DNA. The sample profile shows a few hundred thousand clones; over 75% of them were found once. The biggest ten clones account for under 2.5% of the sample.

The TCR comes from a woman aged 50 to 65 who had recovered from COVID-19. Sample: PBMCs or T cells enriched from blood (not recorded which). The chain employs TRBV7-2 and TRBJ1-5, with the D segment identity uncertain. The bases read TGTGCCAGCAGCTTCGGGGAAGCTAGCAATCAGCCCCAGCATTTT. Its translation is CASSFGEASNQPQHF.